This note documents a single T cell receptor beta chain sequence. Time point given: patch test 2, 6 weeks after DPC sensitization. Regarding treatment: therapeutic diphenylcyclopropenone sensitization with weekly scalp DPC. The data are from a study of human T cells and chemical hapten exposure. TCRdb processed the RACE reads anew with MiXCR; each CDR3 protein has one entry. The sample has a few hundred thousand distinct CDR3 sequences, nearly 6.5% seen once. The input for sequencing was whole blood, taken in connection with sensitization to the hapten diphenylcyclopropenone (DPC). The receptor's source is a woman aged 18-29 years with alopecia areata. Some clones in this sample may be carry-over from other donors' samples.

The CDR3 here is CASSQVGGGDTQYF. Written as DNA, the CDR3 is TGTGCCAGCAGCCAAGTCGGGGGTGGAGATACGCAGTATTTT. The chain has TRBV3-1 and TRBJ2-3, with a possible D match to TRBD2 (6 bases). With 1 base removed from V and 5 bases from J, the gap between germline ends came to 10 bases. Germline CDR1 and CDR2: LGHDT and YNNKEL (reference sequence). The CDR3 has 14 residues.